This entry is about one TCR beta chain. Generated by immunoSEQ multiplex PCR, the TCRdb table keeps only in-frame clones and is missing some. The sample carries approximately 81,000 clones, nearly 97% recorded once. This sample stems from a study of technical replicates of blood from several donors. Germline lookup yields CDR1 LNHDA and CDR2 SQIVND (reference sequence). V shed 5 bases and J 5 bases; nucleotides not matched to a gene: 8. This CDR3 is built from 15 residues. This TCR was recovered from a human donor in good health. The specimen sequenced was T cells isolated from PBMCs. This chain uses TRBV19 with TRBJ2-1; TRBD2 aligns across 8 bases. The CDR3: CASSLSSGSDNEQFF. In nucleotides, the CDR3 is TGTGCCAGTAGTTTGTCGAGCGGGAGTGACAATGAGCAGTTCTTC.